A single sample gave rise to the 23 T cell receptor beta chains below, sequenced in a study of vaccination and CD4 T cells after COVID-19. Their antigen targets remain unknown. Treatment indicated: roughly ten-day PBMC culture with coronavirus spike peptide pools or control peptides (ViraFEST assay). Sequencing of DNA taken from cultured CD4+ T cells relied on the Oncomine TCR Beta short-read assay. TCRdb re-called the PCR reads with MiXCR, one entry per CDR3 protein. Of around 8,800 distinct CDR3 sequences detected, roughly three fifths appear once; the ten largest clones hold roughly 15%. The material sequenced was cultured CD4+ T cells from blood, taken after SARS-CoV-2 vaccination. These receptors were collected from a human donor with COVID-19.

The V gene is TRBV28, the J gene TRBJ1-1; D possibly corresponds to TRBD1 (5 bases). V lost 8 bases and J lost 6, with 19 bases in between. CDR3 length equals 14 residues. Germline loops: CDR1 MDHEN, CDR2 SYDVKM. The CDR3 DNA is TGTGCCAGCCCTCGCCCCGGGGCGCTAGCTGAAGCTTTCTTT. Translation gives CASPRPGALAEAFF.

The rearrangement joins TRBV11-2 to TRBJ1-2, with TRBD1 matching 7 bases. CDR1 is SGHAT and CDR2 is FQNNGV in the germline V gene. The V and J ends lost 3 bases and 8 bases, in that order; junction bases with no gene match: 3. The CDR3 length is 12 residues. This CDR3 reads CASSFRQGGYTF. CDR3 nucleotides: TGTGCCAGCAGCTTCCGACAGGGAGGCTACACCTTC.

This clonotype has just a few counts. This CDR3 is CASSQVGTAVGYTF. In DNA, the CDR3 is TGCGCCAGCAGCCAAGTCGGGACTGCGGTGGGCTACACCTTC. The rearrangement uses TRBV4-3 and TRBJ1-2, with a possible D match to TRBD1 (5 bases). The ends were cut back, 1 base at V and 8 bases at J, with 14 bases in the middle. CDR1 LGHNA and CDR2 YSLEER come from the germline V gene. This CDR3 region has 14 residues.

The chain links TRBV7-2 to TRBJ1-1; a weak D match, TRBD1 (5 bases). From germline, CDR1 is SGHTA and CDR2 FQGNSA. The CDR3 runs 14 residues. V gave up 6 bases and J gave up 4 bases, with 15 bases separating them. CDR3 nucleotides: TGTGCCAGCAGTTCCGCGGGGGGGGGCACTGAAGCTTTCTTT. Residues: CASSSAGGGTEAFF.

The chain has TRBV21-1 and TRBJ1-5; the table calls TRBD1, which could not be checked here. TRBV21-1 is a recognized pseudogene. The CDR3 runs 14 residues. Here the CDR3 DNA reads TGTGCCAGCAGCTGCGGACAGGGATATCAGCCCCAGCATTTT. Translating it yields CASSCGQGYQPQHF.

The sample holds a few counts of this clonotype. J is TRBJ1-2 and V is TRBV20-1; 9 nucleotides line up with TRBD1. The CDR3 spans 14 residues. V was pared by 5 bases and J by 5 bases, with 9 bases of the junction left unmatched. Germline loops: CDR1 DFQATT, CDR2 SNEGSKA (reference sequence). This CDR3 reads CSAVKQGASYGYTF. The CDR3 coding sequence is TGCAGTGCTGTAAAACAGGGGGCCTCTTATGGCTACACCTTC.

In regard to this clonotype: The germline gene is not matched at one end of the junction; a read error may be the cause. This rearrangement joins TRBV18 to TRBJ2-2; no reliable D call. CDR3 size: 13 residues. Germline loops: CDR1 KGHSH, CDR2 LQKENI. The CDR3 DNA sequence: TGTGCCAGCTCACCCCCGAACACCGAGGAGCTGTTTTTT. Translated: CASSPPNTEELFF.

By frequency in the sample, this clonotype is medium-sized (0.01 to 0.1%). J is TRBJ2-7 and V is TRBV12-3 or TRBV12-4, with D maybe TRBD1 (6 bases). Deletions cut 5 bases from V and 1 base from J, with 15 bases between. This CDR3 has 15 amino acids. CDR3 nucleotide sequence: TGTGCCAGCAGTCAATCCGGGACATGGTCCTACGAGCAGTACTTC. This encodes CASSQSGTWSYEQYF.

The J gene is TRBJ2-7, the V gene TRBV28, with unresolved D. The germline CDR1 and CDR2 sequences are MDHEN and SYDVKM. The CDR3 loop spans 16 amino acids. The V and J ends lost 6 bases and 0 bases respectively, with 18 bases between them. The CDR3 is CASSSSVVGYSYEQYF. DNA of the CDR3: TGTGCCAGCAGCTCATCGGTCGTGGGATACTCCTACGAGCAGTACTTC.

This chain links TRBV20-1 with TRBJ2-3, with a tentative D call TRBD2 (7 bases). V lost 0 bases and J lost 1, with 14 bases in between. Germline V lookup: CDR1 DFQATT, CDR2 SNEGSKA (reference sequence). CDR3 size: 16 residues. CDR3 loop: CSARDPGRGRTDTQYF. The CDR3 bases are TGCAGTGCTAGAGATCCCGGGCGGGGGCGCACAGATACGCAGTATTTT.

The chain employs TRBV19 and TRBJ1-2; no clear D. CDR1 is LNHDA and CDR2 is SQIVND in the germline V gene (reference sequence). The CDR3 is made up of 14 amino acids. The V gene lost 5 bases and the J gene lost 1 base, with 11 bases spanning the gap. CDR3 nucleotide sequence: TGTGCCAGTAGTCTCCTCCCCAGTAACTATGGCTACACCTTC. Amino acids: CASSLLPSNYGYTF.

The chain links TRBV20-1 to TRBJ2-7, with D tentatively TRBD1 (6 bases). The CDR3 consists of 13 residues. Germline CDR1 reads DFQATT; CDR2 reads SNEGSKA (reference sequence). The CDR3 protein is CSVPSPYRDEQYF. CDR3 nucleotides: TGCAGCGTTCCAAGCCCTTACAGGGACGAGCAGTACTTC.

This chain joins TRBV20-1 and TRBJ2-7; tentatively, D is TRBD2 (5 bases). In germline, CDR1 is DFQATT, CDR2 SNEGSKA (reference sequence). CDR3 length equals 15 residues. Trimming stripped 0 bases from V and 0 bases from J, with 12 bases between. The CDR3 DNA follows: TGCAGTGCTAGAGATTCTAGCTATAACTCCTACGAGCAGTACTTC. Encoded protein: CSARDSSYNSYEQYF.

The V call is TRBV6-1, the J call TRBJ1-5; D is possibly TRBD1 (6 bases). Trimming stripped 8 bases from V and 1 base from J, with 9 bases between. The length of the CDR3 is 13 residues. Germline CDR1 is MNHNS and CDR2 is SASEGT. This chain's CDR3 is CASGDRSNQPQHF. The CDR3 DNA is TGTGCCAGCGGAGACAGGAGCAATCAGCCCCAGCATTTT.

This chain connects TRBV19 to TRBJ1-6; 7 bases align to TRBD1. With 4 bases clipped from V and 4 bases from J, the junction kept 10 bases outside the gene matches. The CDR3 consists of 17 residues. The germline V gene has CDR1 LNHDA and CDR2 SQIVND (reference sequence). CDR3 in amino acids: CASSRPTGSVYNSPLHF. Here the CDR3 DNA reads TGTGCCAGTAGTAGACCGACAGGGTCGGTTTATAATTCACCCCTCCACTTT.

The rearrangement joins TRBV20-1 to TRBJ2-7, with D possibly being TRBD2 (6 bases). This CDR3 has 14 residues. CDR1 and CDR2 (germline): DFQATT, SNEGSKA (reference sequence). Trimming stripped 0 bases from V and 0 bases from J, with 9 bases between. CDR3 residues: CSARDPGSSYEQYF. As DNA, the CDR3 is TGCAGTGCTAGAGATCCCGGGAGCTCCTACGAGCAGTACTTC.

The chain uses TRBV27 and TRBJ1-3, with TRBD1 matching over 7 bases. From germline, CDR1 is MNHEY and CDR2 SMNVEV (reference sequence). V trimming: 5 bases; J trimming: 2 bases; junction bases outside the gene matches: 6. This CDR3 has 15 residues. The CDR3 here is CASSPNDRAGNTIYF. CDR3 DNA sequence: TGTGCCAGCAGTCCGAATGACAGGGCTGGAAACACCATATATTTT.

The CDR3 nucleotides read TGTGCCAGCAGCTTAGTCTCCGGTTCAAATCAGCCCCAGCATTTT. Amino acid sequence: CASSLVSGSNQPQHF. The rearrangement links TRBV7-2 to TRBJ1-5; D is ambiguous. Trimming removed 1 base at V and 4 bases at J, with 11 bases between. Germline V gene lookup returns CDR1 SGHTA and CDR2 FQGNSA. The CDR3 is 15 residues long.

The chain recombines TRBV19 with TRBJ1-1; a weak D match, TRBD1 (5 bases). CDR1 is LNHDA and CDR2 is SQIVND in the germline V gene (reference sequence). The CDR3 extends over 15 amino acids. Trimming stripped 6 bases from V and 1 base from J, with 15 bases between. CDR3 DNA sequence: TGTGCCAGTAGCCTGCTCGGGACGGGGAACACTGAAGCTTTCTTT. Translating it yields CASSLLGTGNTEAFF. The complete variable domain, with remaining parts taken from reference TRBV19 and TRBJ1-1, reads DGGITQSPKYLFRKEGQNVTLSCEQNLNHDAMYWYRQDPGQGLRLIYYSQIVNDFQKGDIAEGYSVSREKKESFPLTVTSAQKNPTAFYLCASSLLGTGNTEAFFGQGTRLTVV.

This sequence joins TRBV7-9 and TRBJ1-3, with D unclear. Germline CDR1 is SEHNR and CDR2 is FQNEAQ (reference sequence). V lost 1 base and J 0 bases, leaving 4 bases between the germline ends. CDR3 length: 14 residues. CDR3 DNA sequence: TGTGCCAGCAGCTTAGACGGCTCTGGAAACACCATATATTTT. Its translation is CASSLDGSGNTIYF.

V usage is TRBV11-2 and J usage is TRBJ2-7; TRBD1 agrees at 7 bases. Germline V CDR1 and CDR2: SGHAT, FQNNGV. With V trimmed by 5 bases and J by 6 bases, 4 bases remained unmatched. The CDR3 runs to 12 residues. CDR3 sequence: CASSPNRGEQYF. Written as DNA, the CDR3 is TGTGCCAGCAGCCCGAACAGGGGCGAGCAGTACTTC.

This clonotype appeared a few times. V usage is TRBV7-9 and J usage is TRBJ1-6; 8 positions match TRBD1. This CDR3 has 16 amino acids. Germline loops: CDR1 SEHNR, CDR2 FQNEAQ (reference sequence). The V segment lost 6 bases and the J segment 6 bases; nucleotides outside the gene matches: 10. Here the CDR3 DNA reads TGTGCCAGCAGATCCGGACAGGGAACGAGTAATTCACCCCTCCACTTT. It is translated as CASRSGQGTSNSPLHF.

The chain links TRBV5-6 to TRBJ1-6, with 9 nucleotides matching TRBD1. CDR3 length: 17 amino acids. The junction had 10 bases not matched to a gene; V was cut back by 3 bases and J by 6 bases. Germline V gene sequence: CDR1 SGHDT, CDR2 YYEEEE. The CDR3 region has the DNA TGTGCCAGCAGCTCTCTAAGGGGACAGGGATTTAATTCACCCCTCCACTTT. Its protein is CASSSLRGQGFNSPLHF.